The 16 T cell receptor beta chains in this list originate from one sample, sequenced in a study of identical twins. TCRdb re-derived calls from the 5' RACE reads in MiXCR, one entry per CDR3 protein. The repertoire holds 350,000 to 450,000 distinct CDR3 sequences, with 15% to 20% as singletons. The sequenced sample consisted of naive T cells sorted from blood. Receptors were obtained from a man aged 50 or older in good health.

This clonotype was seen repeatedly, ten times or more. The chain joins TRBV6-1 to TRBJ2-3; 8 nucleotides align to TRBD2. CDR1 and CDR2 (germline): MNHNS, SASEGT. The CDR3 is 13 amino acids. Trimming took 6 bases from V and 6 from J; bases not matched to a gene: 5. The CDR3 reads CASRLAAGDTQYF. Written as DNA, the CDR3 is TGTGCCAGCAGACTAGCGGCGGGGGATACGCAGTATTTT.

The chain recombines TRBV10-3 with TRBJ2-7, with 9 nucleotides matching TRBD2. J was trimmed by 4 bases and V by 2 bases; bases with no gene match: 9. Germline CDR1 ENHRY, CDR2 SYGVKD. The CDR3 runs to 16 residues. The CDR3 sequence: CAISEAYSGGIYEQYF. In nucleotides, the CDR3 is TGTGCCATCAGTGAGGCCTATAGCGGGGGAATTTACGAGCAGTACTTC.

This clonotype has a handful of counts. The rearrangement links TRBV20-1 to TRBJ1-1; no clear D. This CDR3 has 13 residues. The V gene's germline CDR1 is DFQATT and CDR2 SNEGSKA (reference sequence). V lost 5 bases and J 4 bases, leaving 14 bases between the germline ends. CDR3: CSASDGDCTEAFF. The CDR3 nucleotides are TGCAGTGCTTCCGACGGGGATTGCACTGAAGCTTTCTTT.

The rearrangement uses TRBV10-1 and TRBJ2-5, with D possibly TRBD1 on 6 matching bases. The CDR3 length is 16 residues. Germline values: CDR1 WNHNN, CDR2 SYGVQD (reference sequence). The V end was cut by 2 bases, the J end by 2 bases, with 15 bases between. CDR3 nucleotide sequence: TGCGCCAGCAGTGAGGGGTTCCTGGACAGACAAGAGACCCAGTACTTC. It specifies CASSEGFLDRQETQYF.

This clonotype was seen just once. V and J are TRBV7-8 and TRBJ1-6; no definite D call. Germline CDR1 SGHVS, CDR2 FQNEAQ. This CDR3 has 14 amino acids. V gave up 5 bases and J gave up 10 bases, with 15 bases separating them. CDR3 nucleotides: TGTGCCAGCAGCCGTAGCGGTTCTCGGTCACCCCTCCACTTT. Translated, it gives CASSRSGSRSPLHF.

The chain combines TRBV12-3 or TRBV12-4 with TRBJ2-1, with 7 nucleotides matching TRBD2. V lost 3 bases to trimming and J lost 2 bases; unmatched junction nucleotides: 4. The length of the CDR3 is 15 residues. In DNA form, the CDR3 reads TGTGCCAGCAGTTTGGGGACTAACCCCTACAATGAGCAGTTCTTC. Protein sequence: CASSLGTNPYNEQFF.

This chain uses TRBV5-1 with TRBJ2-6; perhaps TRBD1 as D (5 bases). CDR1 SGHRS and CDR2 YFSETQ come from the germline V gene. The V and J ends lost 2 bases and 1 base respectively, with 7 bases between them. This CDR3 spans 15 amino acids. The CDR3 protein is CASSFRVSGANVLTF. The CDR3 DNA is TGCGCCAGCAGCTTCAGGGTTTCTGGGGCCAACGTCCTGACTTTC.

This clonotype was observed many times. This rearrangement joins TRBV20-1 to TRBJ2-3; the match to TRBD2 covers 8 bases. Germline CDR1 reads DFQATT; CDR2 reads SNEGSKA (reference sequence). J was trimmed by 4 bases and V by 8 bases; bases with no gene match: 11. CDR3 length: 14 amino acids. The CDR3 sequence: CSIDGRAEADTQYF. The DNA for the CDR3 is TGCAGTATCGACGGGAGGGCCGAGGCAGATACGCAGTATTTT.

This clonotype was seen ten or more times. The CDR3 nucleotides read TGCAGTGCTGGGGGCGGGAGGGCGTTGGAGACCCAGTACTTC. It yields the protein CSAGGGRALETQYF. The chain has TRBV20-1 and TRBJ2-5; the match to TRBD2 covers 9 bases. The CDR3 sequence is 14 residues long. V was clipped by 5 bases and J by 5 bases; unmatched bases: 9. Germline assignment: CDR1 DFQATT and CDR2 SNEGSKA (reference sequence).

In this sample, this clonotype turned up many times. This chain links TRBV7-2 with TRBJ2-1, with no clear D. This CDR3 has 15 amino acids. Trimming removed 1 base from V and 4 bases from J, with 11 bases in between. Germline CDR1 SGHTA, CDR2 FQGNSA. In nucleotides, the CDR3 is TGTGCCAGCAGCTTAGATCTGCCGTCATACAATGAGCAGTTCTTC. Residues: CASSLDLPSYNEQFF.

This clonotype was detected many times. V usage is TRBV12-3 or TRBV12-4 and J usage is TRBJ2-7; D gene uncertain. The length of the CDR3 is 14 residues. V was trimmed by 5 bases and J by 0 bases, leaving 11 bases between them. CDR3 sequence: CASSPFVSSYEQYF. The CDR3 DNA is TGTGCCAGCAGTCCCTTTGTCTCCTCCTACGAGCAGTACTTC.

The CDR3 DNA follows: TGTGCCAGCAGCAAATTCTATCGGACGGCGCAACTCAAGGGGTCCCCCTACGAGCAGTACTTC. This translates into CASSKFYRTAQLKGSPYEQYF. J is TRBJ2-7 and V is TRBV21-1; the DNA was not compared with TRBD1, the D call given in the table. TRBV21-1 is a listed pseudogene. The CDR3 contains 21 residues.

This clonotype has just a few counts. The rearrangement joins TRBV27 to TRBJ2-7, with TRBD1 matching 8 bases. There are 15 residues in the CDR3. Trimming at V came to 5 bases and at J to 5 bases, leaving 11 bases not matched to a gene. Germline V lookup: CDR1 MNHEY, CDR2 SMNVEV (reference sequence). Here the CDR3 reads CASSLAETGVHEQYF. Written as DNA, the CDR3 is TGTGCCAGCAGTCTTGCCGAGACAGGGGTACACGAGCAGTACTTC.

This clonotype has a handful of counts. The chain carries TRBV6-5 and TRBJ2-7; TRBD1 is a possible D gene (6 bases). Per the germline V gene, CDR1 is MNHEY and CDR2 is SVGAGI. The CDR3 totals 16 residues. The V gene lost 6 bases and the J gene lost 0 bases, with 18 bases spanning the gap. The CDR3 sequence is CASRLSARGISYEQYF. The CDR3 DNA reads TGTGCCAGCAGGTTATCGGCCAGGGGCATCTCCTACGAGCAGTACTTC.

This clonotype was seen repeatedly, ten times or more. The CDR3 spells CASSLAGRVVSNEQFF. CDR3 nucleotide sequence: TGCGCCAGCAGCTTGGCAGGGCGGGTGGTGTCGAATGAGCAGTTCTTC. The genes are TRBV5-1 and TRBJ2-1; D may be TRBD1 or TRBD2 (5 bases each). Germline lookup yields CDR1 SGHRS and CDR2 YFSETQ. The CDR3 length is 16 residues. The ends were cut back, 0 bases at V and 7 bases at J, with 17 bases in the middle.

There are many counts of this clonotype. The chain links TRBV7-9 to TRBJ2-3; a weak D match, TRBD1 (6 bases). The germline V and J ends were trimmed by 3 bases and 4 bases, with 8 bases remaining between them. This CDR3 spans 13 amino acids. The germline V gene encodes CDR1 SEHNR and CDR2 FQNEAQ (reference sequence). CDR3 bases: TGTGCCAGCAGCTTTACAGGGCCAGATACGCAGTATTTT. Protein sequence: CASSFTGPDTQYF.